This TCR beta chain was sequenced for a study of PD-L1 blockade in urothelial cancer (dated by TCRdb to between 2016 and 2019). About the full investigation: Every patient began therapy in about 2014 and was given atezolizumab 1,200 mg intravenously every 3 weeks. An ECOG performance status of 0 or 1 was recorded for the patients, and 0 to 3 prior chemotherapy regimens had been received by the patients. About 85% of the roughly 29 patients were identified as males with urothelial cancer of bladder origin, and a prior smoking history was reported by 18 of 29 patients. Blood samples were analyzed 3 weeks after the start of treatment (second dose) and 6 weeks after the start of treatment. Blood samples gave median yields of around 140,000 T cells and approximately 80,000 unique TCRs, along with a median clonality of approximately 0.08. Durable clinical benefit was defined as a progression-free survival longer than 6 months, and TCR features were additionally tested against progression-free survival and overall survival. The study was an exploratory multi-omic analysis of somatic, immune and clinical correlates of response to PD-L1 blockade with atezolizumab in urothelial cancer. Under ten patients reached durable clinical benefit, while some 19 patients did not. Pretreatment tumor samples, along with matched peripheral blood collected serially before and after atezolizumab treatment, underwent TCR sequencing. Pretreatment blood TCR-seq was available for about 30 patients, at least one posttreatment blood collection was obtained for 24 patients, and tumor TCR-seq was available for 24 patients. In the same patients, pretreatment tumors underwent whole exome sequencing and RNA sequencing in addition to TCR sequencing.

What the research found in general, with its limitations: A pretreatment peripheral blood TCR clonality below the median was linked to improved progression-free and overall survival. Patients with durable benefit showed greater expansion of tumor-associated TCR clones in peripheral blood 3 weeks after starting treatment (n ≈ 20, p = 0.022). Because of the small sample size (n ≈ 31) and the many exploratory analyses performed, the results are intended to be regarded as hypothesis-generating.

With regard to this clone: Its specific antigen is unknown. No clone much larger than this one lies a single base away; base qualities are absent.

Synthetic TCR analog templates were spiked into each PCR so that absolute template abundance could be estimated from read counts. The immunoSEQ assay used bias-controlled V and J gene primers to amplify TCRbeta CDR3 regions from genomic DNA. Sequencing of rearranged TCRbeta segments was done at approximately 20X coverage. The paper's processing steps were these. Sequencing errors were corrected by clustering and CDR3s were annotated against IMGT to assign V, D and J genes. Downstream analyses used only productive TCRbeta rearrangements, leaving out any out-of-frame or stop-codon sequences. Clonality was calculated as one minus the Shannon entropy normalized by the log of the number of unique productive sequences. Clones differing between time points or between blood and tumor were identified by Fisher's exact test with Benjamini-Hochberg correction at adjusted p below 0.01. TCRdb holds this immuneACCESS table with in-frame rearrangements only. Some clones are missing; in checked studies, unresolved V genes explain under half, and the rest has no known cause. Clonal size and the V and J genes are those of that table, whereas D and trimming came from the DNA. Across this sample there are around 110,000 clones, with roughly 90% seen only once. The ten largest clones capture more than 1.5% of the sample.

From the cysteine up to the phenylalanine, the CDR3 has a length of 15 residues. Of the read, only the CDR3 DNA is kept; its 45 bases are in frame from base 1. V is pared back by 5 bases and J by 3 bases, with 14 bases lying between the germline termini. This specimen's time point label, per the study, means: peripheral blood 6 weeks after treatment start. The cohort comprised around 31 patients with locally advanced or metastatic urothelial carcinoma treated at Memorial Sloan Kettering on a trial protocol. Peripheral blood mononuclear cells were collected pretreatment and during treatment, with between 1 and 8 total time points obtained per patient. The Qiagen DNeasy Blood extraction kit was used to purify genomic DNA from total PBMCs and tumor samples. Collected pretreatment and during treatment, PBMCs were isolated and stored as previously described.

The sequencing used PBMCs, collected around atezolizumab (anti-PD-L1) treatment. The rearrangement joined TRBV23-1 to TRBJ1-5, with an unclear D gene assignment. TRBV23-1 is treated as an ORF (open reading frame) with a function not yet certain. The source of this sequence is a man in his fifties or sixties with urothelial cancer. The CDR3 sequence is CASSSWRESNQPQHF. The DNA is as follows: TGCGCCAGCAGTTCATGGAGGGAATCCAATCAGCCCCAGCATTTT.